The sequence of this TCR beta chain was determined in a study of control samples from healthy donors and cancer patients. V lost 0 bases and J lost 5; bases outside the gene matches: 5. CDR1 and CDR2 (germline): SGHRS, YFSETQ. This CDR3 is built from 15 residues. TCRdb's table, derived via immunoSEQ multiplex PCR, lists solely in-frame clones and lacks some. The repertoire includes tens of thousands of clones, about 85% of them detected once, and 1.3% sits in the top ten. The origin of this receptor is a woman aged 45-59 years in good health. This rearrangement joins TRBV5-1 to TRBJ2-5; 9 positions agree with TRBD2. The source material was blood. The CDR3 DNA is TGCGCCAGCAGCTTGGCCCAGCGGGGGGCGGAGACCCAGTACTTC. Its translation is CASSLAQRGAETQYF.